The rows below give T cell receptor beta chains drawn from one sample of a study of graft-versus-host responses after intestinal transplantation. The data were produced by immunoSEQ multiplex PCR, yet TCRdb's version contains in-frame clones alone and is incomplete. Here the sample spans roughly 80,000 clones, 92% being singletons. The specimen was PBMCs, collected 98 days after intestinal transplantation. These receptors were obtained from a human patient who received an intestinal transplant, so some T cells may come from the graft donor. Both conserved end residues are trimmed from each CDR3. The order of the fields is V gene, CDR3 protein.

v_call: TRBV5-8; cdr3_aa: ASSLSGGSYNEQF
v_call: TRBV10-3; cdr3_aa: AISEDRGSPLH
v_call: TRBV2; cdr3_aa: ASSEETGRGHSNQPQH
v_call: TRBV27; cdr3_aa: ASSPIPQGSYEQY
v_call: TRBV7-9; cdr3_aa: ASSLGRLAGAEEQY
v_call: TRBV7-9; cdr3_aa: ASSPGDVRQGGGYT
v_call: TRBV29-1; cdr3_aa: SVFDRDRDYEQY
v_call: TRBV9; cdr3_aa: ASSFRTGGSTDTQY
v_call: TRBV19; cdr3_aa: ASSIPGGSANIQY
v_call: TRBV28; cdr3_aa: ASVQGGRVAREQY
v_call: TRBV7-9; cdr3_aa: ASSLSSGIQGRREKLF
v_call: TRBV7-3; cdr3_aa: ASSSPRGQGVNEQF
v_call: TRBV4-3; cdr3_aa: ASSQDRATGVPYGYT
v_call: TRBV28; cdr3_aa: ASSSGNQPQH
v_call: TRBV6-1; cdr3_aa: ASSPRPAYEQY
v_call: TRBV6-5; cdr3_aa: ASTGGTEAF
v_call: TRBV29-1; cdr3_aa: SVAGTSGPTDTQY
v_call: TRBV12-5; cdr3_aa: ASGSPLDSTGQESSYEQY
v_call: TRBV6-5; cdr3_aa: ASSYSKQGLRWGYT
v_call: TRBV28; cdr3_aa: ASSSPSGLLFNQPQH
v_call: TRBV6-6; cdr3_aa: ASSYRDERNSPLH
v_call: TRBV7-9; cdr3_aa: ASSEKGNTEAF
v_call: TRBV2; cdr3_aa: ASSQLGQGTEAF
v_call: TRBV7-3; cdr3_aa: ASTTWGRDRGLLKTQY
v_call: TRBV10-2; cdr3_aa: ASRADRGQGETQY
v_call: TRBV19; cdr3_aa: ASRGQVSKNYGYT
v_call: TRBV6-5; cdr3_aa: ASSYSPGQVNSGYT
v_call: TRBV6-5; cdr3_aa: ASSYSQVNTEAF
v_call: TRBV6-1; cdr3_aa: ASPDRGTQY
v_call: TRBV23-1; cdr3_aa: ASSLTGQGYEQY
v_call: TRBV2; cdr3_aa: ASRFVEGNTEAF
v_call: TRBV6-6; cdr3_aa: ASSYSGDEQF
v_call: TRBV10-3; cdr3_aa: AISRPAGTGDTGELF
v_call: TRBV5-3; cdr3_aa: ARSPRQGGGNTGELF
v_call: TRBV14; cdr3_aa: ASSPRLGYDREAF
v_call: TRBV19; cdr3_aa: ASSPRTGGPNEAF
v_call: TRBV7-2; cdr3_aa: ASSLKETQY
v_call: TRBV5-6; cdr3_aa: ASSFSDSGGHT
v_call: TRBV7-9; cdr3_aa: ASSLLPRDRSYEQY
v_call: TRBV5-6; cdr3_aa: ASSLGTGNQPQH
v_call: TRBV14; cdr3_aa: ASSQALRGGRSPLH
v_call: TRBV6-6; cdr3_aa: ASSGTPNTGELF
v_call: TRBV4-2; cdr3_aa: ASSQDGRTQSSSYEQY
v_call: TRBV4-2; cdr3_aa: ASSQEASYEQY